A single sample is the source of the 17 T cell receptor beta chains below, sequenced in a study of T cell responses to AZD1222 COVID-19 vaccine. Clones were read by immunoSEQ multiplex PCR, and TCRdb kept only the in-frame ones, dropping some. There are some 84,000 clones in the sample; approximately 88% occur only once, and 15% to 20% lies in the top ten. The material was peripheral blood, obtained on day 0 of AZD1222 vaccination. The source of these receptors is an adult in good health.

The chain combines TRBV5-4 with TRBJ2-3; the match to TRBD2 covers 10 bases. The CDR3 has 15 amino acids. Germline values: CDR1 SGHNT, CDR2 YYREEE (reference sequence). V shed 3 bases, J shed 4 bases, and the junction held 5 bases outside the gene matches. The CDR3 here is CASSSWTSGPDTQYF. DNA for the CDR3: TGTGCCAGCAGCTCGTGGACTAGCGGCCCAGATACGCAGTATTTT.

V gene TRBV5-1 combines with J gene TRBJ2-2, with a weak D call TRBD1 (5 bases). Germline-derived CDR1 and CDR2 are SGHRS and YFSETQ. V lost 4 bases, J lost 1 base, and 8 bases lay in between. This CDR3 is 14 amino acids long. The CDR3 sequence is CASSGTGNTGELFF. The CDR3 DNA follows: TGCGCCAGCAGCGGCACAGGGAACACCGGGGAGCTGTTTTTT.

The rearrangement uses TRBV20-1 and TRBJ1-1; 7 positions agree with TRBD1. Trimming took 3 bases from V and 1 from J; bases not matched to a gene: 8. This CDR3 comprises 15 residues. Germline CDR1 DFQATT, CDR2 SNEGSKA (reference sequence). The CDR3 is CSASLGGSSNTEAFF. The CDR3 DNA reads TGCAGTGCTAGTTTAGGGGGCTCGTCGAACACTGAAGCTTTCTTT.

Here the CDR3 reads CASSWGESNSPLHF. DNA of the CDR3: TGTGCCAGCAGCTGGGGGGAAAGCAACTCACCCCTCCACTTT. The rearrangement links TRBV7-9 to TRBJ1-6; D is possibly TRBD1 (5 bases). Trimming took off 4 bases at V and 10 bases at J, with 14 bases between the two ends. The CDR3 consists of 14 residues. Per the germline V gene, CDR1 is SEHNR and CDR2 is FQNEAQ (reference sequence).

The chain couples TRBV2 to TRBJ1-2; possibly TRBD1 for D (5 bases). Germline lookup yields CDR1 SNHLY and CDR2 FYNNEI. V was shortened by 6 bases and J by 7 bases, with 15 bases between the two germline ends. The CDR3 totals 13 residues. CDR3 DNA sequence: TGTGCCAGCAGCGCGACAGAAACTGGTGGCTACACCTTC. It specifies CASSATETGGYTF.

As concerns this clone: Other DNA sequences in this sample translate to the same CDR3. The rearrangement joins TRBV27 to TRBJ1-5; D is ambiguous. CDR3 size: 14 residues. V was clipped by 2 bases and J by 0 bases, with 5 bases between them. Germline V gives CDR1 MNHEY, CDR2 SMNVEV (reference sequence). Here the CDR3 DNA reads TGTGCCAGCAGTTTAGGGAATAGCAATCAGCCCCAGCATTTT. It translates to CASSLGNSNQPQHF.

This clone turned up a few times. The V gene is TRBV24-1, the J gene TRBJ2-3; D unresolved. Germline CDR1 and CDR2: KGHDR and SFDVKD. The CDR3 is made up of 12 amino acids. With 4 bases removed from V and 0 bases from J, the gap between germline ends came to 1 base. The DNA for the CDR3 is TGTGCCACCAGTGACAGCACAGATACGCAGTATTTT. Its protein product is CATSDSTDTQYF.

This sequence joins TRBV28 and TRBJ2-7; weak D call: TRBD2 (5 bases). The ends were cut back, 6 bases at V and 1 base at J, with 13 bases in the middle. The CDR3 length is 14 residues. Germline assignment: CDR1 MDHEN and CDR2 SYDVKM. The DNA for the CDR3 is TGTGCCAGCAGGGGAGCTATAGGGTCCTACGAGCAGTACTTC. It is translated as CASRGAIGSYEQYF.

In DNA, the CDR3 is TGTGCCAGCAGCGCAGACACGGACTACGAGCAGTACTTC. Protein sequence: CASSADTDYEQYF. The chain combines TRBV6-5 with TRBJ2-7; no definite D call. This CDR3 contains 13 residues. V lost 6 bases and J lost 3, with 12 bases in between. Per the germline V gene, CDR1 is MNHEY and CDR2 is SVGAGI.

The chain carries TRBV7-6 and TRBJ2-1, with D possibly matching TRBD1 (8 bases). Germline V lookup: CDR1 SGHVS, CDR2 FNYEAQ. CDR3 length: 17 residues. Trimming pared 5 bases from V and 5 bases from J, leaving 22 bases between. CDR3 residues: CASSLQGATSFHNEQFF. CDR3 DNA: TGTGCCAGCAGCCTCCAGGGGGCGACTAGCTTCCACAATGAGCAGTTCTTC.

The rearrangement joins TRBV5-4 to TRBJ2-7; TRBD2 agrees at 7 bases. Germline CDR1 reads SGHNT; CDR2 reads YYREEE (reference sequence). With 0 bases clipped from V and 6 bases from J, the junction kept 9 bases outside the gene matches. The CDR3 runs 15 residues. CDR3 loop: CASSLGIAGPREQYF. The CDR3 DNA reads as TGTGCCAGCAGCTTGGGTATAGCGGGCCCCCGCGAGCAGTACTTC.

The gene calls are TRBV21-1 and TRBJ2-1. TRBV21-1 corresponds to a pseudogene. CDR3 length: 20 residues. The CDR3: CASSKAAIRNRPLGVNEQFF. Here the CDR3 DNA reads TGTGCCAGCAGCAAAGCGGCAATAAGAAACCGGCCTTTGGGGGTCAATGAGCAGTTCTTC.

The chain carries TRBV6-5 and TRBJ1-5, with D perhaps TRBD1 (6 bases). This CDR3 region has 15 residues. V lost 0 bases and J 6 bases, leaving 12 bases between the germline ends. Germline CDR1 reads MNHEY; CDR2 reads SVGAGI. CDR3 DNA: TGTGCCAGCAGTTACTCCAGCCCCAGGGGTCAGCCCCAGCATTTT. It translates to CASSYSSPRGQPQHF.

The chain has TRBV14 and TRBJ1-1; D not certain. The CDR3 is 13 amino acids. Trimming took 2 bases from V and 3 from J, leaving 7 bases between them. CDR1 and CDR2 (germline): SGHDN, FVKESK. Here the CDR3 DNA reads TGTGCCAGCAGCCAAAATTCGGACACTGAAGCTTTCTTT. This encodes CASSQNSDTEAFF.

The chain combines TRBV5-1 with TRBJ1-1; D possibly corresponds to TRBD1 (6 bases). The V gene's germline CDR1 is SGHRS and CDR2 YFSETQ. Trimming stripped 4 bases from V and 5 bases from J, with 18 bases between. This CDR3 comprises 15 residues. Here the CDR3 DNA reads TGCGCCAGCAGCGCGGGACACGGCAGGGATACTGAAGCTTTCTTT. Its protein is CASSAGHGRDTEAFF.

The rearrangement joins TRBV5-5 to TRBJ2-7; no reliable D call. Trimming shortened V by 7 bases and J by 1 base, and 9 bases separated the two germline ends. The CDR3 has 12 amino acids. Germline values: CDR1 SGHKS, CDR2 YYEKEE (reference sequence). The CDR3 here is CASGQSSYEQYF. In DNA, the CDR3 is TGTGCCAGCGGCCAAAGTTCCTACGAGCAGTACTTC. Together with reference TRBV5-5 and TRBJ2-7, the CDR3 gives the full variable domain: DAGVTQSPTHLIKTRGQQVTLRCSPISGHKSVSWYQQVLGQGPQFIFQYYEKEERGRGNFPDRFSARQFPNYSSELNVNALLLGDSALYLCASGQSSYEQYFGPGTRLTVT.

The chain joins TRBV12-3 or TRBV12-4 to TRBJ2-1, with 8 positions matching TRBD2. V lost 7 bases to trimming and J lost 10 bases; unmatched junction nucleotides: 9. CDR3 length: 13 residues. The CDR3: CASTGILAEEQFF. The CDR3 nucleotides read TGTGCCAGCACTGGGATACTAGCGGAGGAGCAGTTCTTC.